Presented here are 2 T cell receptor beta chains from one specimen sequenced in a study of blood T cell repertoires in COVID-19. TCRdb's table, derived via immunoSEQ multiplex PCR, lists solely in-frame clones and lacks some. The sample holds approximately 65,000 clones, less than 85% seen once. The specimen was peripheral blood. The receptors shown here come from a man aged 60-69 years with acute or convalescent COVID-19.

The chain couples TRBV10-1 to TRBJ2-7; D call uncertain. The germline CDR1 and CDR2 sequences are WNHNN and SYGVQD (reference sequence). V was clipped by 0 bases and J by 6 bases, with 15 bases between them. This CDR3 spans 15 amino acids. The CDR3: CASSESTRKSSEQYF. The CDR3, as DNA: TGCGCCAGCAGTGAGTCGACGCGGAAATCGTCCGAGCAGTACTTC.

The J gene is TRBJ2-1, the V gene TRBV4-3; 11 bases fit TRBD2. This CDR3 is built from 18 residues. Per germline, CDR1 LGHNA and CDR2 YSLEER. The V gene end was trimmed by 0 bases and the J gene end by 3 bases; junction bases not matched to a gene: 7. CDR3 residues: CASSQDLSSGRFYNEQFF. Here the CDR3 DNA reads TGCGCCAGCAGCCAAGATTTGTCTAGCGGGAGGTTCTACAATGAGCAGTTCTTC.